This T cell receptor (beta chain) emerged from a study of blood T cell repertoires in COVID-19. The protocol was immunoSEQ multiplex PCR, while the TCRdb copy is restricted to in-frame clones and leaves out a portion. In the table there are roughly 190,000 clones, about nine tenths of which are singletons. Cohort 3 recovered donors had two negative PCRs, clearance, or symptom resolution. The CDR3 has 15 amino acids. CDR1 and CDR2 (germline): LGHNT, FRNRAP. V was clipped by 0 bases and J by 5 bases; unmatched bases: 5. The receptor's source is a woman in her twenties or thirties who had recovered from COVID-19. Sequenced sample: PBMCs or T cells enriched from blood (not recorded which). The chain joins TRBV12-5 to TRBJ1-2; TRBD1 matches at 8 bases. CDR3 DNA sequence: TGTGCTAGTGGTTTGGTGGACAGGGAGGGGTATGGCTACACCTTC. The encoded protein is CASGLVDREGYGYTF.